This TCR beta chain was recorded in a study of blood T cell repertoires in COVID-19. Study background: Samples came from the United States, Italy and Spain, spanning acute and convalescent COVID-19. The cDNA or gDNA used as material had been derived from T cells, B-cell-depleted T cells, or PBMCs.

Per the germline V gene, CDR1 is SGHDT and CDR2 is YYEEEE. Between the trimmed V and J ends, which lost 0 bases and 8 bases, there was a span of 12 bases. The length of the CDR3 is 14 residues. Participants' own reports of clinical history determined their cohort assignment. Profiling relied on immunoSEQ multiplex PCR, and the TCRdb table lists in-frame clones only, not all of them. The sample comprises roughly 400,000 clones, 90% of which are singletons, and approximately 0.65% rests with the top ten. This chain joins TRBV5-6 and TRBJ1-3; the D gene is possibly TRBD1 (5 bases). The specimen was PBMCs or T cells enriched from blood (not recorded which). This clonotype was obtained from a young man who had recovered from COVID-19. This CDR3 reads CASSLVGGEDTIYF. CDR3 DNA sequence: TGTGCCAGCAGCTTGGTTGGGGGGGAAGACACCATATATTTT.